This T cell receptor beta chain derives from a study of identical twins. On this clonotype: What it binds is not known.

V was cut by 0 bases and J by 4 bases, with 12 bases left in between. CDR3 length: 15 residues. CDR1 is SGHVS, CDR2 FQNEAQ, per germline. Through template switching, a universal primer site was introduced, and the cDNA contained unique molecular identifiers. One entry per CDR3 protein, called by TCRdb with MiXCR from the 5' RACE reads. The sample lists about 720,000 distinct CDR3 sequences, over 15% occurring once. The study, taken as a whole, reports: Weaker excess twin sharing was seen among beta out-of-frame sequences.

Each donor was a healthy Caucasian. A further study also used this sample, focusing on T cells expressing NK-cell markers. This second study notes: In 5 to 7 donors, dominant NKG2C+ clonotypes were roughly 1.0-8% of CD8+ T cells.

Sequencing input: PBMCs. J is TRBJ1-2 and V is TRBV7-8; D is possibly TRBD1 (5 bases). The sequence came from a woman aged 18-29 years in good health. CDR3 DNA: TGTGCCAGCAGCTTAGCACCCGGGCAGGGCTATGGCTACACCTTC. Its translation is CASSLAPGQGYGYTF. Full variable domain (outside the CDR3, taken from reference TRBV7-8 and TRBJ1-2): GAGVSQSPRYKVAKRGQDVALRCDPISGHVSLFWYQQALGQGPEFLTYFQNEAQLDKSGLPSDRFFAERPEGSVSTLKIQRTQQEDSAVYLCASSLAPGQGYGYTFGSGTRLTVV.